This T cell receptor beta chain was obtained from a study of control samples from healthy donors and cancer patients. The assay was immunoSEQ multiplex PCR, and TCRdb's table has in-frame clones only and misses some. The table records over 100,000 clones, approximately 90% of them present only once. This receptor was obtained from a woman between 50 and 59 years old in good health. Sequenced: blood.

DNA of the CDR3: TGTGCCAGCTCGTCAGGGACGGGAAAATACGAGCAGTACTTC. This codes for CASSSGTGKYEQYF. The chain couples TRBV18 to TRBJ2-7, with D possibly called TRBD1 or TRBD2 (5 bases each). The CDR3 loop spans 14 amino acids. Germline-derived CDR1 and CDR2 are KGHSH and LQKENI. Trimming shortened V by 6 bases and J by 4 bases, and 16 bases separated the two germline ends.